These 29 T cell receptor beta chains were sequenced from one sample in a study of patients and donors after allogeneic stem cell transplantation. MiXCR, run by TCRdb on the RT-PCR reads, gives a single entry per CDR3 protein. The sample lists 900,000 to 1,000,000 distinct CDR3 sequences, 15% to 20% occurring once. What was sequenced was blood, either unsorted or a sorted T cell fraction (not recorded which). These receptors originate from a human donor who was either an allogeneic HSCT recipient or a stem cell or donor lymphocyte infusion donor (not recorded which). It is not recorded whose cells these are; they may come from a transplant donor.

There are a few counts of this clonotype. The gene calls are TRBV28 and TRBJ2-1; D gene unclear. CDR3 length: 14 amino acids. V dropped 3 bases and J dropped 2 bases, with 8 bases sitting between them. The germline V gene encodes CDR1 MDHEN and CDR2 SYDVKM. This CDR3 is CASSFGWTYNEQFF. In DNA form, the CDR3 reads TGTGCCAGCAGTTTTGGCTGGACCTACAATGAGCAGTTCTTC.

In this sample, this clonotype turned up a few times. This rearrangement joins TRBV24-1 to TRBJ2-3, with 9 positions matching TRBD1. The CDR3 is 14 residues long. Trimming at V came to 9 bases and at J to 3 bases, leaving 6 bases not matched to a gene. Germline V CDR1 and CDR2: KGHDR, SFDVKD. In DNA, the CDR3 is TGTGCCACCTCGGGACAGGGTACGACAGATACGCAGTATTTT. Translated, it gives CATSGQGTTDTQYF.

This clonotype was seen many times. The rearrangement uses TRBV20-1 and TRBJ2-1; perhaps TRBD2 as D (6 bases). This CDR3 contains 18 residues. V was clipped by 3 bases and J by 1 base, with 22 bases between them. CDR1 is DFQATT and CDR2 is SNEGSKA in the germline V gene (reference sequence). CDR3 sequence (DNA): TGCAGTGCTAGTAGGTGGTTTTTCGGGAGAGGGTCCTACAATGAGCAGTTCTTC. It is translated as CSASRWFFGRGSYNEQFF.

The rearrangement uses TRBV2 and TRBJ1-4, with TRBD1 as a possible D gene (5 bases). Trimming removed 6 bases from V and 7 bases from J, with 12 bases in between. The length of the CDR3 is 13 residues. Germline-derived CDR1 and CDR2 are SNHLY and FYNNEI. The CDR3 bases are TGTGCCAGCAGGACACAGGAGGGTGAAAAACTGTTTTTT. Translating it yields CASRTQEGEKLFF. Supplemented by reference TRBV2 and TRBJ1-4, the full variable domain reads EPEVTQTPSHQVTQMGQEVILRCVPISNHLYFYWYRQILGQKVEFLVSFYNNEISEKSEIFDDQFSVERPDGSNFTLKIRSTKLEDSAMYFCASRTQEGEKLFFGSGTQLSVL.

V usage is TRBV12-3 or TRBV12-4 and J usage is TRBJ2-3; 8 bases map to TRBD2. The trim removed 8 bases at V and 8 bases at J, leaving 12 bases unmatched. The CDR3 spans 14 residues. The CDR3 bases are TGTGCCAGCGCCAATACGGAACGGGAGGGTACGCAGTATTTT. This encodes CASANTEREGTQYF.

The DNA for the CDR3 is TGCGCCAGCAGCTTGACAGGGAACCCTCGCTCTAACTATGGCTACACCTTC. Its translation is CASSLTGNPRSNYGYTF. The chain uses TRBV5-1 and TRBJ1-2; TRBD1 might be the D (6 bases). Germline-derived CDR1 and CDR2 are SGHRS and YFSETQ. The ends were cut back, 1 base at V and 0 bases at J, with 16 bases in the middle. This CDR3 comprises 17 residues.

This clonotype was recorded a few times. This chain uses TRBV4-2 with TRBJ2-2; 11 bases match TRBD1. The junction had 4 bases not matched to a gene; V was cut back by 1 base and J by 3 bases. In germline, CDR1 is LGHNA, CDR2 YNFKEQ. CDR3 length: 17 residues. CDR3 sequence reads: CASSQVLGQGDTGELFF. DNA of the CDR3: TGTGCCAGCAGCCAAGTTTTGGGACAGGGGGACACCGGGGAGCTGTTTTTT.

In its sample, this clonotype was seen a few times. The chain is built from TRBV9 and TRBJ2-1, with 10 positions matching TRBD2. V lost 4 bases and J lost 4; bases outside the gene matches: 5. This CDR3 region has 15 residues. Germline CDR1 and CDR2: SGDLS and YYNGEE. CDR3: CASSTSGTGYNEQFF. The CDR3 DNA reads as TGTGCCAGCAGCACTAGCGGGACCGGGTACAATGAGCAGTTCTTC. Combining the CDR3 with reference TRBV9 and TRBJ2-1 gives the whole variable domain DSGVTQTPKHLITATGQRVTLRCSPRSGDLSVYWYQQSLDQGLQFLIQYYNGEERAKGNILERFSAQQFPDLHSELNLSSLELGDSALYFCASSTSGTGYNEQFFGPGTRLTVL.

Points on this clonotype: Germline is not matched at one junction end, which may reflect a read error. The rearrangement links TRBV12-3 or TRBV12-4 to TRBJ2-5, with a tentative D call TRBD2 (5 bases). This CDR3 comprises 12 residues. The CDR3 protein is CASSLTGDSMDF. The CDR3 DNA is TGTGCCAGCAGTTTAACCGGGGATTCGATGGACTTC.

Only a few counts were recorded for this clonotype. The chain combines TRBV6-2 or TRBV6-3 with TRBJ2-1, with 9 bases fitting TRBD1. This CDR3 spans 13 amino acids. The V gene's germline CDR1 is MNHEY and CDR2 SVGEGT. J was trimmed by 9 bases and V by 5 bases; bases with no gene match: 5. The CDR3 protein is CASSPGQGVEQFF. In DNA, the CDR3 is TGTGCCAGCAGTCCGGGACAGGGAGTTGAGCAGTTCTTC.

This clonotype has only a few counts. This rearrangement joins TRBV6-2 or TRBV6-3 to TRBJ1-2, with TRBD1 identical over 9 bases. The germline V gene encodes CDR1 MNHEY and CDR2 SVGEGT. V lost 6 bases to trimming and J lost 11 bases; unmatched junction nucleotides: 10. The CDR3 loop spans 13 amino acids. The CDR3 region has the DNA TGTGCCAGCAGAGCCGGACAGGGGCTATCTTACACCTTC. It yields the protein CASRAGQGLSYTF.

This clonotype appeared many times. The rearrangement links TRBV20-1 to TRBJ2-7; TRBD2 might be the D (6 bases). V lost 3 bases and J 2 bases, leaving 14 bases between the germline ends. The length of the CDR3 is 14 residues. The germline gives CDR1 DFQATT, CDR2 SNEGSKA (reference sequence). For the CDR3, the DNA is TGCAGTGCTAGTAGCTGGACTACGACCTACGAGCAGTACTTC. It encodes CSASSWTTTYEQYF.

This chain's CDR3 is CASSPTGYSYEQYF. Here the CDR3 DNA reads TGTGCCAGCAGTCCAACAGGGTACTCCTACGAGCAGTACTTC. The gene calls are TRBV27 and TRBJ2-7, with D tentatively TRBD1 (6 bases). The length of the CDR3 is 14 residues. The V end was cut by 5 bases, the J end by 0 bases, with 11 bases between. Germline values: CDR1 MNHEY, CDR2 SMNVEV (reference sequence).

This clonotype was detected a few times. The chain couples TRBV4-2 to TRBJ2-5; 9 bases are shared with TRBD2. Germline values: CDR1 LGHNA, CDR2 YNFKEQ. The CDR3 contains 17 residues. After removal of 0 bases from V and 2 bases from J, the junction contained 7 bases not matched to a gene. The CDR3 spells CASSQDPAGGGQETQYF. CDR3 in DNA: TGTGCCAGCAGCCAAGATCCAGCGGGGGGCGGTCAAGAGACCCAGTACTTC.

As DNA, the CDR3 is TGTGCCAGCAGTTCCCGGGCCAAGGGCCAAGAGACCCAGTACTTC. This sequence encodes CASSSRAKGQETQYF. The chain recombines TRBV12-3 or TRBV12-4 with TRBJ2-5; no clear D. The CDR3 spans 15 residues. With 4 bases removed from V and 1 base from J, the gap between germline ends came to 13 bases.

This clonotype was detected only a few times. The V gene is TRBV18, the J gene TRBJ1-5, with a tentative D call TRBD1 (5 bases). V lost 4 bases to trimming and J lost 0 bases, with 22 bases between them. Germline-derived CDR1 and CDR2 are KGHSH and LQKENI. The CDR3 is 19 amino acids. The CDR3 DNA is TGTGCCAGCTCACAAGACGGGGGGGACCTTAGTTATAGCAATCAGCCCCAGCATTTT. It codes for CASSQDGGDLSYSNQPQHF.

This clonotype occurred a few times. The chain links TRBV24-1 to TRBJ1-1; a possible D gene is TRBD1 (6 bases). There are 13 residues in the CDR3. The germline V gene encodes CDR1 KGHDR and CDR2 SFDVKD. V was shortened by 7 bases and J by 1 base, with 9 bases between the two germline ends. The CDR3 is CATRPTGNTEAFF. The CDR3 bases are TGTGCCACCAGGCCGACAGGGAACACTGAAGCTTTCTTT.

This clonotype was detected ten times or more. The chain links TRBV12-3 or TRBV12-4 to TRBJ1-6; TRBD1 aligns across 8 bases. Germline trimming cut 6 bases from V and 0 bases from J; bases unmatched to any gene: 7. This CDR3 has 17 residues. The CDR3 DNA is TGTGCCAGCAGCCTAGGACAGGGACGCTCCTATAATTCACCCCTCCACTTT. Translating it yields CASSLGQGRSYNSPLHF.

The chain has TRBV9 and TRBJ2-2; D gene unclear. V lost 3 bases and J lost 1, with 10 bases in between. Germline V CDR1 and CDR2: SGDLS, YYNGEE. This CDR3 has 15 residues. CDR3 coding DNA: TGTGCCAGCAGCGGGGGAAGTAAGAACACCGGGGAGCTGTTTTTT. It translates to CASSGGSKNTGELFF. The variable domain in full, completed from reference TRBV9 and TRBJ2-2, reads DSGVTQTPKHLITATGQRVTLRCSPRSGDLSVYWYQQSLDQGLQFLIQYYNGEERAKGNILERFSAQQFPDLHSELNLSSLELGDSALYFCASSGGSKNTGELFFGEGSRLTVL.

This clonotype turned up a few times. This chain uses TRBV29-1 with TRBJ2-5; tentative D call: TRBD1 (6 bases). Trimming cost V 4 bases and J 3 bases, with 15 bases left between them. CDR1 is SQVTM, CDR2 ANQGSEA, per germline. CDR3 size: 14 residues. The CDR3 here is CSVGAWGPKETQYF. DNA of the CDR3: TGCAGCGTTGGGGCATGGGGGCCCAAAGAGACCCAGTACTTC.

This clonotype was seen a handful of times. The rearrangement joins TRBV11-3 to TRBJ2-2; D might be TRBD2 (5 bases). Trimming took 4 bases from V and 4 from J, leaving 13 bases between them. The CDR3 runs 15 residues. CDR1 is SGHNT, CDR2 YENEEA, per germline. Written as DNA, the CDR3 is TGTGCCAGCAGCTCACGGGCCGCGGGCACCGGGGAGCTGTTTTTT. As protein: CASSSRAAGTGELFF.

This clonotype was counted only a few times. The chain links TRBV12-3 or TRBV12-4 to TRBJ2-5; 15 nucleotides align to TRBD2. J was trimmed by 1 base and V by 5 bases; bases with no gene match: 11. The CDR3 sequence is 19 residues long. The CDR3 region is CASSAQTPGLAGGQETQYF. The CDR3 DNA is TGTGCCAGCAGTGCCCAGACCCCGGGACTAGCGGGAGGCCAAGAGACCCAGTACTTC.

The genes are TRBV7-2 and TRBJ2-5; 12 bases are a match to TRBD2. After removal of 0 bases from V and 2 bases from J, the junction contained 7 bases not matched to a gene. Germline assignment: CDR1 SGHTA and CDR2 FQGNSA. The CDR3 has 18 residues. In DNA, the CDR3 is TGTGCCAGCAGCTTAGCGACTAGCGGGGGCCCGACTCAAGAGACCCAGTACTTC. It translates to CASSLATSGGPTQETQYF.

In this sample, this clonotype turned up a few times. This chain connects TRBV12-3 or TRBV12-4 to TRBJ2-7; 8 nucleotides align to TRBD2. The CDR3 sequence is 14 residues long. J lost 1 base, V lost 9 bases, and 8 bases had no gene match. Written as DNA, the CDR3 is TGTGCCAGTAACGTAGCGGGGCCGTCCTACGAGCAGTACTTC. Protein product: CASNVAGPSYEQYF.

V is TRBV7-2 and J is TRBJ2-1; no reliable D call. CDR3 length: 15 amino acids. With 5 bases removed from V and 5 bases from J, the gap between germline ends came to 16 bases. Germline CDR1 reads SGHTA; CDR2 reads FQGNSA. The CDR3 loop reads CASSQLNILDNEQFF. The DNA for the CDR3 is TGTGCCAGCAGCCAGCTAAACATCTTGGACAATGAGCAGTTCTTC.

Regarding this clonotype: Its ends do not fully match the called genes, so a read error is possible. The rearrangement uses TRBV28 and TRBJ2-7; D is unresolved. CDR3 length: 12 residues. Germline CDR1 and CDR2: MDHEN and SYDVKM. The CDR3 nucleotides are TGTGCCAGCAGTTCTCTAATGTACCCAGGACACTTC. It translates to CASSSLMYPGHF.

V and J are TRBV30 and TRBJ2-7; 8 bases line up with TRBD2. Germline V gene lookup returns CDR1 GTSNPN and CDR2 SVGIG (reference sequence). Losses at the gene ends were 7 bases for V and 0 bases for J; bases not matched to a gene: 11. CDR3 length: 15 amino acids. The CDR3 protein is CAYAKAGGPSYEQYF. CDR3 sequence (DNA): TGTGCCTATGCGAAGGCGGGAGGCCCCTCCTACGAGCAGTACTTC.

The CDR3 DNA reads as TGTGCCAGCAGTTTTATCTTGCTTTACTCGCCTAATGAGCAGTTCTTC. This sequence encodes CASSFILLYSPNEQFF. The V and J genes are TRBV12-3 or TRBV12-4 and TRBJ2-1; D call uncertain. This CDR3 region has 16 residues. V lost 3 bases and J lost 7, with 19 bases in between.

This clonotype was seen only a few times. Written as DNA, the CDR3 is TGTGCCATCAGTTTGCAGGAGAACGGGGAGCTGTTTTTT. It specifies CAISLQENGELFF. The chain links TRBV10-3 to TRBJ2-2; D is uncertain. The germline CDR1 and CDR2 sequences are ENHRY and SYGVKD. Deletions cut 5 bases from V and 7 bases from J, with 11 bases between. The CDR3 runs 13 residues.